Following are 11 T cell receptor beta chains from one sample sequenced in a study of CD8 T cells in Susac syndrome. RNA, at about 0.5 to 1 ug, was reverse transcribed with random hexamers. TCRdb called the immunoSEQ multiplex PCR reads again in MiXCR, with one record for every CDR3 protein. The sample lists around 200,000 distinct CDR3 sequences; around 95% were seen once. Specimen: CD4+ T cells from PBMCs. All receptors come from a human donor with multiple sclerosis.

The chain couples TRBV30 to TRBJ1-2; 12 nucleotides agree with TRBD1. Germline V gives CDR1 GTSNPN, CDR2 SVGIG (reference sequence). The CDR3 consists of 15 residues. Losses at the gene ends were 2 bases for V and 7 bases for J; bases not matched to a gene: 8. The CDR3 is CAWSLPGTGGGGYTF. CDR3 DNA sequence: TGTGCCTGGAGTCTTCCCGGGACAGGGGGCGGTGGCTACACCTTC.

The genes are TRBV6-6 and TRBJ2-3; TRBD2 matches 9 bases. The CDR3 totals 15 residues. Germline V CDR1 and CDR2: MNHNY, SVGAGI (reference sequence). After removal of 2 bases from V and 6 bases from J, the junction contained 6 bases not matched to a gene. CDR3 amino acids: CASSYPAGGVDTQYF. The CDR3 region has the DNA TGTGCCAGCAGTTACCCGGCGGGGGGGGTTGATACGCAGTATTTT.

The chain joins TRBV12-3 or TRBV12-4 to TRBJ2-3; TRBD1 is a possible D gene (6 bases). With 5 bases removed from V and 7 bases from J, the gap between germline ends came to 10 bases. This CDR3 region has 12 residues. This CDR3 reads CASSGTRYTQYF. In nucleotides, the CDR3 is TGTGCCAGCAGTGGGACACGATATACGCAGTATTTT.

The chain links TRBV30 to TRBJ1-3; no clear D gene. Germline V gene data show CDR1 as GTSNPN and CDR2 as SVGIG (reference sequence). Trimming left V 4 bases short and J 0 bases short, with 7 bases between. This CDR3 has 13 amino acids. CDR3 region: CAWNGLSGNTIYF. CDR3 nucleotides: TGTGCCTGGAATGGGCTCTCTGGAAACACCATATATTTT. Looking up the rest from reference TRBV30 and TRBJ1-3 gives the full variable domain: SQTIHQWPATLVQPVGSPLSLECTVEGTSNPNLYWYRQAAGRGLQLLFYSVGIGQISSEVPQNLSASRPQDRQFILSSKKLLLSDSGFYLCAWNGLSGNTIYFGEGSWLTVV.

J is TRBJ2-4 and V is TRBV5-1; no clear D gene. Germline CDR1 reads SGHRS; CDR2 reads YFSETQ. Trimming left V 4 bases short and J 0 bases short, with 8 bases between. The CDR3 is 14 amino acids. The CDR3 nucleotides read TGCGCCAGCAGCGACCAAATAGCCAAAAACATTCAGTACTTC. Protein: CASSDQIAKNIQYF.

The CDR3 loop is CASRRQVQQETQYF. CDR3 nucleotide sequence: TGTGCCAGCCGACGCCAGGTACAACAAGAGACCCAGTACTTC. The V call is TRBV2, the J call TRBJ2-5; D gene unclear. The germline V gene has CDR1 SNHLY and CDR2 FYNNEI. The CDR3 sequence is 14 residues long. Trimming left V 8 bases short and J 2 bases short, with 15 bases between.

The chain joins TRBV3-1 to TRBJ2-5; D is possibly TRBD2 (5 bases). Trimming shortened V by 2 bases and J by 0 bases, and 7 bases separated the two germline ends. Germline V gene lookup returns CDR1 LGHDT and CDR2 YNNKEL (reference sequence). CDR3 size: 14 residues. The CDR3 loop is CASSQRRDQETQYF. The CDR3 nucleotides are TGTGCCAGCAGCCAACGGCGGGACCAAGAGACCCAGTACTTC.

The J gene is TRBJ2-5, the V gene TRBV4-3, with TRBD2 identical over 12 bases. CDR1 is LGHNA, CDR2 YSLEER, per germline. V lost 3 bases to trimming and J lost 2 bases; unmatched junction nucleotides: 7. The CDR3 has 17 residues. CDR3 protein: CASSQRWLAGGQETQYF. The CDR3 DNA reads TGCGCCAGCAGCCAGAGATGGCTAGCGGGGGGGCAAGAGACCCAGTACTTC.

In DNA, the CDR3 is TGCGCCAGCAGCCGCGATGAGGGATGGACCTACGAGCAGTACTTC. This encodes CASSRDEGWTYEQYF. The J gene is TRBJ2-7, the V gene TRBV23-1, with a possible D match to TRBD2 (5 bases). TRBV23-1 is an open reading frame, and its role is uncertain. CDR3 size: 15 residues. The V end lost 6 bases, the J end lost 2 bases, and 17 bases lay between the germline ends.

The V gene is TRBV25-1, the J gene TRBJ2-6; no clear D gene. The CDR3 has 13 residues. With 6 bases removed from V and 4 bases from J, the gap between germline ends came to 7 bases. Germline V gives CDR1 MGHDK, CDR2 SYGVNS. The CDR3 region is CASSHTGANVLTF. The DNA of the CDR3 is TGTGCCAGCAGCCATACCGGGGCCAACGTCCTGACTTTC.

The chain combines TRBV5-1 with TRBJ2-1; D possibly corresponds to TRBD1 (5 bases). The CDR3 consists of 14 residues. Germline V gene sequence: CDR1 SGHRS, CDR2 YFSETQ. The ends were cut back, 0 bases at V and 7 bases at J, with 11 bases in the middle. In DNA form, the CDR3 reads TGCGCCAGCAGCTTGGCCAGGGCCCTTAATGAGCAGTTCTTC. Protein: CASSLARALNEQFF.